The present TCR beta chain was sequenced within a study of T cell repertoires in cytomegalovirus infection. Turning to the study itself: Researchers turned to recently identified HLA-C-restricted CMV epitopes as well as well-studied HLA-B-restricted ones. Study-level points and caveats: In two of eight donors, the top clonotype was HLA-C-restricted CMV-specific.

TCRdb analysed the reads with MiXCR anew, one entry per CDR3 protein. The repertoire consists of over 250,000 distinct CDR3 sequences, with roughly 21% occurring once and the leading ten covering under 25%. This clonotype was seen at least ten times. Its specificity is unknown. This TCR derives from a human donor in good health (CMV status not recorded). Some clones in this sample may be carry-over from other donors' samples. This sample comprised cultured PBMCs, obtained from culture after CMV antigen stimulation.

CDR3 amino acids: CTSTGQGRSPLHF. In DNA form, the CDR3 reads TGCACAAGTACCGGACAGGGCAGGTCACCCCTCCACTTT. The chain is built from TRBV20-1 and TRBJ1-6; 8 bases line up with TRBD1. The CDR3 length is 13 residues. Germline values: CDR1 DFQATT, CDR2 SNEGSKA (reference sequence).